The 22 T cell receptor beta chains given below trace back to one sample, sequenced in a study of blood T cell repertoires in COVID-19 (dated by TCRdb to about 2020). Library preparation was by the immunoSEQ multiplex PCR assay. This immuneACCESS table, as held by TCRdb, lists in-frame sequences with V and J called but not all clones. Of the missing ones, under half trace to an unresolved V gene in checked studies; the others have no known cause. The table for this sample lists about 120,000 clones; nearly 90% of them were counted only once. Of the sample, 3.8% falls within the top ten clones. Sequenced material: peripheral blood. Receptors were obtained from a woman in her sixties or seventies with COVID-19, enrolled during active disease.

CDR3 DNA sequence: TGTGCCAGCAGTCCGCAGGGATCTGATGGCCTCCGCCAGTACTTC. This translates into CASSPQGSDGLRQYF. This chain uses TRBV6-5 with TRBJ2-5; D is perhaps TRBD1 (5 bases). Trimming removed 5 bases at V and 10 bases at J, with 23 bases between. CDR3 length equals 15 residues. The V gene's germline CDR1 is MNHEY and CDR2 SVGAGI.

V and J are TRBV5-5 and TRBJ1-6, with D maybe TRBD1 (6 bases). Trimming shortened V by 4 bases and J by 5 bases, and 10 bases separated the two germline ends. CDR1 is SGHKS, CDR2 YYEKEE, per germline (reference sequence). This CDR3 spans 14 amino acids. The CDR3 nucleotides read TGTGCCAGCAGCCGGACAGCTGATAATTCACCCCTCCACTTT. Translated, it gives CASSRTADNSPLHF.

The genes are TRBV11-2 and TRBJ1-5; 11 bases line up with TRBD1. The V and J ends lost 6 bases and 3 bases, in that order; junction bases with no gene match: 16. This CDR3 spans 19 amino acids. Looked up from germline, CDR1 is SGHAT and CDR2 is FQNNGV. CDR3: CASSSKPTGQGEVNQPQHF. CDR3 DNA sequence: TGTGCCAGCAGTTCGAAGCCGACGGGACAGGGGGAGGTCAATCAGCCCCAGCATTTT. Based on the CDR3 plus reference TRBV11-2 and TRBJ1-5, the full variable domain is EAGVAQSPRYKIIEKRQSVAFWCNPISGHATLYWYQQILGQGPKLLIQFQNNGVVDDSQLPKDRFSAERLKGVDSTLKIQPAKLEDSAVYLCASSSKPTGQGEVNQPQHFGDGTRLSIL.

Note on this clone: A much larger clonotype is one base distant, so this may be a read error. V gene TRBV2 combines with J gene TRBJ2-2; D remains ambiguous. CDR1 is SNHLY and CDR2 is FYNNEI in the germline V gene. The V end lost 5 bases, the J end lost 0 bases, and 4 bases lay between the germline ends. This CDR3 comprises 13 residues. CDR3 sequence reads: CASSYTNTGELFF. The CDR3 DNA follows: TGTGCCAGCAGTTACACGAACACCGGGGAGCTGTTTTTT.

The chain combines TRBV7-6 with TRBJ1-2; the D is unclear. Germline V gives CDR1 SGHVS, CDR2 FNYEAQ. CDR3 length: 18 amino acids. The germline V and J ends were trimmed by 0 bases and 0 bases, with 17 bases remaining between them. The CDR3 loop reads CASSLAPGLSSANYGYTF. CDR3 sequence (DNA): TGTGCCAGCAGCTTAGCCCCTGGACTCTCTTCAGCTAACTATGGCTACACCTTC.

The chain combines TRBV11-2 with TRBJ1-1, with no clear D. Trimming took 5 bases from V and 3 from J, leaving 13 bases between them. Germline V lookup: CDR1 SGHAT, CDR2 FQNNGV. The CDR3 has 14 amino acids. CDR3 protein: CASSAGIKDTEAFF. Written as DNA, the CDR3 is TGTGCCAGCAGCGCCGGGATTAAGGACACTGAAGCTTTCTTT. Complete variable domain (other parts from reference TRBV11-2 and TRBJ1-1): EAGVAQSPRYKIIEKRQSVAFWCNPISGHATLYWYQQILGQGPKLLIQFQNNGVVDDSQLPKDRFSAERLKGVDSTLKIQPAKLEDSAVYLCASSAGIKDTEAFFGQGTRLTVV.

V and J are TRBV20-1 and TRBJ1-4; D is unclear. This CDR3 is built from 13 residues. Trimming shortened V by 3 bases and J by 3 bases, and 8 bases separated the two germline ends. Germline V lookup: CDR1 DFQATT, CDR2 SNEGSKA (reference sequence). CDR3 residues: CSASGGSNEKLFF. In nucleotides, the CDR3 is TGCAGTGCTAGTGGCGGTTCTAATGAAAAACTGTTTTTT.

CDR3 sequence: CASSLDRLGVNTEAFF. The CDR3, as DNA: TGCGCCAGCAGTCTCGACAGGCTGGGCGTGAACACTGAAGCTTTCTTT. This chain uses TRBV5-1 with TRBJ1-1; maybe TRBD1 (6 bases). This CDR3 is 16 amino acids long. Deletions cut 5 bases from V and 0 bases from J, with 17 bases between. Germline-derived CDR1 and CDR2 are SGHRS and YFSETQ. Using reference TRBV5-1 and TRBJ1-1 for the parts outside the CDR3, the full variable domain is KAGVTQTPRYLIKTRGQQVTLSCSPISGHRSVSWYQQTPGQGLQFLFEYFSETQRNKGNFPGRFSGRQFSNSRSEMNVSTLELGDSALYLCASSLDRLGVNTEAFFGQGTRLTVV.

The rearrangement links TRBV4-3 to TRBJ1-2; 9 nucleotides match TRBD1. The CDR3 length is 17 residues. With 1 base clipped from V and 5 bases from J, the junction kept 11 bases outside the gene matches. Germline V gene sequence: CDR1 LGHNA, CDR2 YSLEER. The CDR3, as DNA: TGCGCCAGCAGCCAAGCTCACGGACAGGGGCGTGGGTATGGCTACACCTTC. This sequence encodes CASSQAHGQGRGYGYTF.

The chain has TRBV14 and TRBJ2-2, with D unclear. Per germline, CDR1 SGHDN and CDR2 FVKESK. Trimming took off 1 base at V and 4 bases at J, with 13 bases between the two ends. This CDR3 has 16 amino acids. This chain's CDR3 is CASSQGEALITGELFF. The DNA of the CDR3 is TGTGCCAGCAGCCAAGGCGAGGCGCTGATCACCGGGGAGCTGTTTTTT.

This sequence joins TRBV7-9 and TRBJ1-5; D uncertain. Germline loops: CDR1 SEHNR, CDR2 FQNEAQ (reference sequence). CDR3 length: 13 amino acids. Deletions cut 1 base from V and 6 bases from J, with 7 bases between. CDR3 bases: TGTGCCAGCAGCTTAGAGAGGGCTCAGCCCCAGCATTTT. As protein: CASSLERAQPQHF.

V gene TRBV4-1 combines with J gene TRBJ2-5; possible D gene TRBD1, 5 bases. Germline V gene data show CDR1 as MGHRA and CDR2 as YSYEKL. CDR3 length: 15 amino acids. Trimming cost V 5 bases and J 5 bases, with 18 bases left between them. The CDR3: CASSKAGRFGETQYF. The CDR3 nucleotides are TGCGCCAGCAGCAAGGCAGGGCGGTTTGGGGAGACCCAGTACTTC.

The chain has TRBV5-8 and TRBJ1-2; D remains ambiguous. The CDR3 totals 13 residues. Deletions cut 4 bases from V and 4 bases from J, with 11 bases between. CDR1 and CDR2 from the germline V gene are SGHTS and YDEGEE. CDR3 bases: TGTGCCAGCAGCCTTGGCGGAGCCTATGGCTACACCTTC. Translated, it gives CASSLGGAYGYTF.

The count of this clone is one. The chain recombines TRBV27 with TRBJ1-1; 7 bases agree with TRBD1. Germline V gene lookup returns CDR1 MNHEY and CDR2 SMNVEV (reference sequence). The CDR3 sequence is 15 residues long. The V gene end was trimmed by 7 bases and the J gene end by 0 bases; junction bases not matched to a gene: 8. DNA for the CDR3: TGTGCCAGCACCCGGACAGGTCTTCTGAACACTGAAGCTTTCTTT. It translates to CASTRTGLLNTEAFF.

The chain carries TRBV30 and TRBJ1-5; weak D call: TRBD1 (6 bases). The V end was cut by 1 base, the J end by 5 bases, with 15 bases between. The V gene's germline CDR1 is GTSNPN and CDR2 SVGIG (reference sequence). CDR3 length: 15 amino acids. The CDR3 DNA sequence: TGTGCCTGGAGTGGGGCAGGGGTATGGGATCAGCCCCAGCATTTT. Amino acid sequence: CAWSGAGVWDQPQHF. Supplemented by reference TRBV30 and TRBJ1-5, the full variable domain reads SQTIHQWPATLVQPVGSPLSLECTVEGTSNPNLYWYRQAAGRGLQLLFYSVGIGQISSEVPQNLSASRPQDRQFILSSKKLLLSDSGFYLCAWSGAGVWDQPQHFGDGTRLSIL.

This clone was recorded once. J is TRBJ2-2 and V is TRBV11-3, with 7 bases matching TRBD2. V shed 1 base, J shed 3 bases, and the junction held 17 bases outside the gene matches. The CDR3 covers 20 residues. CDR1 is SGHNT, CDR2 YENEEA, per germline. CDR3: CASSLGIPLGREKDTGELFF. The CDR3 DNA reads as TGTGCCAGCAGCTTAGGAATCCCCCTAGGGAGGGAAAAAGACACCGGGGAGCTGTTTTTT.

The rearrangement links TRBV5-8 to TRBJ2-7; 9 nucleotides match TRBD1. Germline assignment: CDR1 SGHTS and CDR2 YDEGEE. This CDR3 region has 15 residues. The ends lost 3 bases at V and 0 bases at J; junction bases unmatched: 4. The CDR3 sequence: CASSSGQGFSYEQYF. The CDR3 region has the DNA TGTGCCAGCAGCTCGGGACAGGGCTTCTCCTACGAGCAGTACTTC.

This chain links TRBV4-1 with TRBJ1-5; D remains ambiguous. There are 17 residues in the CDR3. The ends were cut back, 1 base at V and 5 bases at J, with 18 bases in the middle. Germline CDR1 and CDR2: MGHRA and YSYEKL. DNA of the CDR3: TGCGCCAGCAGCCAAGTTCCCCAGGTCGCTCTGCATCAGCCCCAGCATTTT. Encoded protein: CASSQVPQVALHQPQHF.

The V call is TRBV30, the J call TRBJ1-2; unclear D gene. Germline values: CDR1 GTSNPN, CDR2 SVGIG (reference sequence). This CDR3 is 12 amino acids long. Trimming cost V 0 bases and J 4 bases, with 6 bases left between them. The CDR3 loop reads CAWSVSSYGYTF. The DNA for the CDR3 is TGTGCCTGGAGTGTATCCAGCTATGGCTACACCTTC.

The chain's CDR3 is CASSIQGLGSPLHF. CDR3 nucleotides: TGTGCCAGTAGTATTCAGGGATTGGGTTCACCCCTCCACTTT. The rearrangement links TRBV19 to TRBJ1-6; D might be TRBD1 (5 bases). V gave up 3 bases and J gave up 9 bases, with 12 bases separating them. CDR3 length: 14 residues. Germline assignment: CDR1 LNHDA and CDR2 SQIVND (reference sequence). The full variable domain, completed using reference TRBV19 and TRBJ1-6, is DGGITQSPKYLFRKEGQNVTLSCEQNLNHDAMYWYRQDPGQGLRLIYYSQIVNDFQKGDIAEGYSVSREKKESFPLTVTSAQKNPTAFYLCASSIQGLGSPLHFGNGTRLTVT.

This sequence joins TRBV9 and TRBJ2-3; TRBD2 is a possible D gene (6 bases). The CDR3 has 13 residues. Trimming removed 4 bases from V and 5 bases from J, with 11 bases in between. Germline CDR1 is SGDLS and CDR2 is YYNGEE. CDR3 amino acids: CASSPRAGDTQYF. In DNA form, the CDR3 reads TGTGCCAGCAGCCCCCGAGCGGGAGATACGCAGTATTTT.

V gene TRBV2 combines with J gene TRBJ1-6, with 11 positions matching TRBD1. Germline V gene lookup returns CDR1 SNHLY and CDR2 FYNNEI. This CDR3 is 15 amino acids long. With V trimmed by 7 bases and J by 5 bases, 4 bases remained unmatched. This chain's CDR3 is CASIGTGGHNSPLHF. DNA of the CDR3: TGTGCCAGCATTGGGACAGGGGGACATAATTCACCCCTCCACTTT. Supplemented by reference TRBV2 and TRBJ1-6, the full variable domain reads EPEVTQTPSHQVTQMGQEVILRCVPISNHLYFYWYRQILGQKVEFLVSFYNNEISEKSEIFDDQFSVERPDGSNFTLKIRSTKLEDSAMYFCASIGTGGHNSPLHFGNGTRLTVT.